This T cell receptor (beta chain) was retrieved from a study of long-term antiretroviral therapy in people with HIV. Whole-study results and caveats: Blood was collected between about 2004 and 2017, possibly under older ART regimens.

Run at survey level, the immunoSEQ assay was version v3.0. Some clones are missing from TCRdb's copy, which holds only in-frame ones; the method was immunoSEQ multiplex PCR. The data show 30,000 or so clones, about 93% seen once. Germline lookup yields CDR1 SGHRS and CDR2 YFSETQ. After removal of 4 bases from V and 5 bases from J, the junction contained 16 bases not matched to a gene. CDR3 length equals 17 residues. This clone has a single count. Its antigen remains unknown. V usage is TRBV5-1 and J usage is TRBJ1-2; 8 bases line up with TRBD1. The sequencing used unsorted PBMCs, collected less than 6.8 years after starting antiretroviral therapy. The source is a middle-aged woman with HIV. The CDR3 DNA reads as TGCGCCAGCAGCAGGGCCGGGACAGGCATTGGCGGGTATGGCTACACCTTC. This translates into CASSRAGTGIGGYGYTF. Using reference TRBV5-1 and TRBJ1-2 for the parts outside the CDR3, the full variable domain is KAGVTQTPRYLIKTRGQQVTLSCSPISGHRSVSWYQQTPGQGLQFLFEYFSETQRNKGNFPGRFSGRQFSNSRSEMNVSTLELGDSALYLCASSRAGTGIGGYGYTFGSGTRLTVV.